The sequence of this TCR beta chain was determined in a study of blood T cell repertoires in COVID-19. Study-wide background: The United States, Italy and Spain were the sources of the acute and convalescent COVID-19 samples. In each case, the material was cDNA or gDNA derived from T cells, B-cell-depleted T cells, or PBMCs.

The CDR3 has 15 residues. The junction had 9 bases not matched to a gene; V was cut back by 1 base and J by 9 bases. The germline V gene encodes CDR1 LGHNA and CDR2 YNFKEQ. Enrollees, about 18 to 95 years old, lived in about two dozen US areas. Assignments of participants to cohorts depended upon their own reported clinical history. TCRdb keeps only in-frame clones here, not all; method: immunoSEQ multiplex PCR. The sample records 250,000 to 350,000 clones, 80% to 95% being singletons. The V and J genes are TRBV4-2 and TRBJ2-4, with 7 positions matching TRBD2. The material sequenced was PBMCs or T cells enriched from blood (not recorded which). This TCR was recovered from a woman under 40 who had recovered from COVID-19. The DNA for the CDR3 is TGTGCCAGCAGCCAAGGGGGGGGAAATATAGGCATTCAGTACTTC. Protein: CASSQGGGNIGIQYF.